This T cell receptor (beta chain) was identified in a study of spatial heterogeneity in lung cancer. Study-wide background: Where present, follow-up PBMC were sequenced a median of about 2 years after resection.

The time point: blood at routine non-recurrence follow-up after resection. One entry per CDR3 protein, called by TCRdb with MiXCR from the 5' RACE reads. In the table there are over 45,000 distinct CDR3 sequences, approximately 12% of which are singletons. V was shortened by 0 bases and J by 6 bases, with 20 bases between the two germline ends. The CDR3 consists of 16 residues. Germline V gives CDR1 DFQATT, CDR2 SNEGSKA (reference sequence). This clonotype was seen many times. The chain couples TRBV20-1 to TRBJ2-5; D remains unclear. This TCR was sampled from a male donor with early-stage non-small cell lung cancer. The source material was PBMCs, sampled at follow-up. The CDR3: CSARDRRGPGPKTQYF. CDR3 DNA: TGCAGTGCTAGAGATCGCCGAGGACCAGGCCCGAAGACCCAGTACTTC.